This T cell receptor (beta chain) comes out of a study of metastatic and nonmetastatic thyroid tumors. About the research overall: Across peripheral blood and tumor or nodule tissue samples taken from malignant and benign thyroid patients, the repertoires were compared with one another.

No patient had received any treatment before thyroid surgery. The study, taken as a whole, reports: Malignant thyroid tumors reportedly exceeded benign nodules significantly in TCR beta diversity, with the difference appearing in blood and tumor.

Authors' processing steps: A classifier for distant metastasis in papillary thyroid cancer was constructed using CDR3 differences observed across clinicopathological groups. TCRdb reassembled clones from the PCR reads with MiXCR. What appears here as the V and J calls and clone size reflects TCRdb's work, not the paper's. There are approximately 69,000 clones in the sample; 13% to 15% occur only once, and approximately 7% lies in the top ten. The CDR3 length is 18 residues. CDR1 is DFQATT, CDR2 SNEGSKA, per germline (reference sequence). V lost 0 bases, J lost 0 bases, and 18 bases lay in between. This clone was observed many times. Its antigen is unknown.

Source material: blood. The chain has TRBV20-1 and TRBJ2-1; D possibly corresponds to TRBD2 (6 bases). The source of this sequence is a male donor with papillary thyroid cancer or a benign thyroid nodule (not recorded which). Some clones in this sample may be carry-over from other donors' samples. In DNA, the CDR3 is TGCAGTGCTAGAGATTGGCTAGCGCTTACGAGCTCCTACAATGAGCAGTTCTTC. It specifies CSARDWLALTSSYNEQFF.